These T cell receptor beta chains were read from a single sample in a study of Graves' ophthalmopathy and Graves' hyperthyroidism. MiXCR, run by TCRdb on the multiplex PCR reads, gives a single entry per CDR3 protein. Altogether fewer than 600,000 distinct CDR3 sequences are present, approximately 15% being singletons, with the ten largest covering about a tenth. Sequenced input: blood. The receptors come from a woman aged 25 to 39 with Graves' ophthalmopathy. Both conserved end residues are part of each CDR3. The order of the fields is D gene, CDR3 length, clone size, J gene, V gene, CDR3 DNA, CDR3 protein. A D gene is named only where the DNA matches it firmly. Clone size, where shown, is once, few, many, or a class for clones that have expanded.

.,14,many,TRBJ2-5,TRBV6-5,TGTGCCAGCAGTTCACCGGAGACTCTAGAGACCCAGTACTTC,CASSSPETLETQYF
.,15,many,TRBJ1-2,TRBV7-8,TGTGCCAGCAGACATGCCGATGCAGGATCGGATGGCTACACCTTC,CASRHADAGSDGYTF
.,13,many,TRBJ2-5,TRBV25-1,TGTGCCAGCAGTCATCTACCACAAGAGACCCAGTACTTC,CASSHLPQETQYF
TRBD1,15,many,TRBJ2-5,TRBV7-8,TGTGCCAGCAGCTTAGGGACAGGCTCCCAAGAGACCCAGTACTTC,CASSLGTGSQETQYF
.,16,many,TRBJ2-7,TRBV11-1,TGTGCCAGCAGTGCAACTTATGGATTGTTTTCCTACGAGCAGTACTTC,CASSATYGLFSYEQYF
TRBD1,14,many,TRBJ2-7,TRBV11-2,TGTGCCAGCAGCGCCTTGACAGGGCGTGGAGAGCAGTACTTC,CASSALTGRGEQYF
TRBD2,15,.,TRBJ2-7,TRBV10-3,TGTGCCGCGCGTTCGGGGAGCGGGAATGCCTACGAGCAGTACTTC,CAARSGSGNAYEQYF
.,13,few,TRBJ1-5,TRBV30,TGTGCCTGGAGTCGAACAGACAATCAGCCCCAGCATTTT,CAWSRTDNQPQHF
TRBD1,15,many,TRBJ1-5,TRBV6-1,TGTGCCAGCAGTCGGGACAGGGGGCTTGATCAGCCCCAGCATTTT,CASSRDRGLDQPQHF
.,15,many,TRBJ1-1,TRBV5-1,TGCGCCAGCAGCGTACAACCGGATTACGGCACTGAAGCTTTCTTT,CASSVQPDYGTEAFF
TRBD2,15,.,TRBJ2-1,TRBV11-2,TGTGCCAGCAGCCCGGGACTAGCTCGTGGAGCTGAGCAGTTCTTC,CASSPGLARGAEQFF
.,17,many,TRBJ1-1,TRBV27,TGTGCCAGCAGCCTTCGGGTCCACGGGGGCATGAACACTGAAGCTTTCTTT,CASSLRVHGGMNTEAFF
.,13,many,TRBJ2-7,TRBV5-1,TGCGCCAGCAGCTCGGGGGCAGGGGTCGAGCAGTACTTC,CASSSGAGVEQYF
TRBD1,16,many,TRBJ1-1,TRBV28,TGTGCCAGCAGGTCCATTTACAGGGGGTCAAACACTGAAGCTTTCTTT,CASRSIYRGSNTEAFF
.,13,many,TRBJ1-5,TRBV6-1,TGTGCCAGCATCCCCCACAACAATCAGCCCCAGCATTTT,CASIPHNNQPQHF
.,14,.,TRBJ2-5,TRBV20-1,TGCAGTGCTAACCGGGACAATATGTTGGAGACCCAGTACTTC,CSANRDNMLETQYF
.,15,many,TRBJ1-5,TRBV28,TGTGCCGGCAGTTTGGTAAGACCTAGCAATCAGCCCCAGCATTTT,CAGSLVRPSNQPQHF
.,14,.,TRBJ1-6,TRBV14,TGTGCCAGCAGCCAAGTAGTTACAAATTCACCCCTCCACTTT,CASSQVVTNSPLHF
.,11,many,TRBJ2-5,TRBV2,TGTGCCAGCAGTATAGAAGAGACCCAGTACTTC,CASSIEETQYF
.,14,many,TRBJ2-5,TRBV12-5,TGTGCTAGTGAAAAATCGGGGGAGCCAGAGACCCAGTACTTC,CASEKSGEPETQYF
TRBD2,16,.,TRBJ2-7,TRBV20-1,TGCAGTGCTAGCCCCGGGGAGCGGGGGGCTGGGGCTGAGCAGTACTTC,CSASPGERGAGAEQYF
.,16,many,TRBJ2-7,TRBV5-1,TGCGCCAGCAGCTTGAGGCAGACAGTACGGGCATACGAGCAGTACTTC,CASSLRQTVRAYEQYF
.,14,.,TRBJ2-5,TRBV11-2,TGTGCCAGCAGCTTAGAGGGCAGTGAGGAGACCCAGTACTTC,CASSLEGSEETQYF
.,12,many,TRBJ1-1,TRBV29-1,TGCAGCGTCTCAAGACGGGACACTGAAGCTTTCTTT,CSVSRRDTEAFF
.,18,many,TRBJ1-2,TRBV6-2/TRBV6-3,TGTGCCAGCAGTTACTCTGGTCGAACGTTGCAGGGGAACTATGGCTACACCTTC,CASSYSGRTLQGNYGYTF
.,13,many,TRBJ2-2,TRBV6-2/TRBV6-3,TGTGCCAGCATGGCTGCGAACACCGGGGAGCTGTTTTTT,CASMAANTGELFF
.,12,many,TRBJ2-3,TRBV6-5,TGTGCCAGCAGTTACACGAGTGATACGCAGTATTTT,CASSYTSDTQYF
TRBD1,15,many,TRBJ1-5,TRBV4-1,TGCGCCAGCAGCCCAACAGGGGCCTACAATCAGCCCCAGCATTTT,CASSPTGAYNQPQHF
TRBD1,16,.,TRBJ2-7,TRBV4-1,TGCGCCAGCAGCCAAGATCTTAGACAGGGCCCCTACGAGCAGTACTTC,CASSQDLRQGPYEQYF
.,14,.,TRBJ1-3,TRBV12-3/TRBV12-4,TGTGCCAGCAGCCAAATATCATCTGGAAACACCATATATTTT,CASSQISSGNTIYF
.,14,many,TRBJ1-5,TRBV6-1,TGTGCCAGCAGTGATTACGGACACAATCAGCCCCAGCATTTT,CASSDYGHNQPQHF
.,11,.,TRBJ2-7,TRBV7-2,TGTGCCAGCAGCCAAGTCCACGAGCAGTGCTTC,CASSQVHEQCF
TRBD2,21,.,TRBJ2-2,TRBV4-1,TGCGCCAGCAGCCAAGACCTTCCGACTAGCGGGAGAGTAGATAACACCGGGGAGCTGTTTTTT,CASSQDLPTSGRVDNTGELFF
.,14,many,TRBJ2-5,TRBV7-3,TGTGCCAGCAGCGCGGGGAGGGGGATGGAGACCCAGTACTTC,CASSAGRGMETQYF
.,13,.,TRBJ1-2,TRBV12-3/TRBV12-4,TGTGCCAGCAGTTACGGGGGAATCGATGGCTACACCTTC,CASSYGGIDGYTF
.,14,many,TRBJ1-1,TRBV5-1,TGTGCCAGCAGTTTAGGCAGCTTGAACACTGAAGCTTTCTTT,CASSLGSLNTEAFF
.,13,many,TRBJ2-2,TRBV4-1,TGCGCCAGCAGCCAAGGGACCTACGGGGAGCTGTTTTTT,CASSQGTYGELFF
.,17,many,TRBJ2-5,TRBV11-3,TGTGCCAGCAGCTTATTAGGACAGAGAGGAGCGAGAGAGACCCAGTACTTC,CASSLLGQRGARETQYF
.,14,once,TRBJ1-5,TRBV24-1,TGTGCCACCAGTGAACCCGGGATCAATCAGCCCCAGCATTTT,CATSEPGINQPQHF
TRBD2,13,.,TRBJ2-3,TRBV28,TGTGCCAGCGCCTCTAGCGGGGGGGGTACGCAGTATTTT,CASASSGGGTQYF
.,14,many,TRBJ2-5,TRBV13,TGTGCCAGCAGCCCCGGGACTTTAGGGGAGACCCAGTACTTC,CASSPGTLGETQYF
.,15,many,TRBJ1-2,TRBV15,TGTGCCACCAGCAGAGGGGACGTAGGGAACTATGGCTACACCTTC,CATSRGDVGNYGYTF
.,15,.,TRBJ1-2,TRBV19,TGTGCCAGTAGTACGCAGCTTCAGGGTTGGGATGGCTACACCTTC,CASSTQLQGWDGYTF
.,15,many,TRBJ1-2,TRBV11-2,TGTGCCAGCAGCTTTGCCCGGCGGGGAAACTATGGCTACACCTTC,CASSFARRGNYGYTF